These 32 T cell receptor beta chains came from one sample sequenced in a study of shared clonotypes between healthy human individuals. Profiling relied on immunoSEQ multiplex PCR, and the TCRdb table lists in-frame clones only, not all of them. The sample carries some 2,500,000 clones, about 90% recorded once. Material for sequencing was naive CD4+ T cells from PBMCs. Subset described: CD45RA+ positively selected. All receptors come from a man aged 18 to 35 in good health. Some clones in this sample may be carry-over from other donors' samples.

The V gene is TRBV30, the J gene TRBJ1-1; unclear D gene. CDR1 and CDR2 (germline): GTSNPN, SVGIG (reference sequence). The CDR3 has 14 residues. The V end lost 1 base, the J end lost 5 bases, and 14 bases lay between the germline ends. In nucleotides, the CDR3 is TGTGCCTGGAGTGAGATGACACACGGGACTGAAGCTTTCTTT. This gives the protein CAWSEMTHGTEAFF. Based on the CDR3 plus reference TRBV30 and TRBJ1-1, the full variable domain is SQTIHQWPATLVQPVGSPLSLECTVEGTSNPNLYWYRQAAGRGLQLLFYSVGIGQISSEVPQNLSASRPQDRQFILSSKKLLLSDSGFYLCAWSEMTHGTEAFFGQGTRLTVV.

A word on this clone: At the DNA level, this CDR3 is encoded by other sequences in the same sample as well. The chain uses TRBV12-5 and TRBJ2-3; TRBD1 matches 7 bases. The CDR3 has 13 amino acids. Germline CDR1 LGHNT, CDR2 FRNRAP. V lost 2 bases and J lost 4; bases outside the gene matches: 0. Here the CDR3 DNA reads TGTGCTAGTGGTTTGACAGGGGCAGATACGCAGTATTTT. This encodes CASGLTGADTQYF.

As to this clone: Other DNA sequences from this sample encode an identical CDR3 as well. The CDR3 DNA reads as TGTGCCAGCAGTTTGCGTGGGCAGCCCCAGCATTTT. As protein: CASSLRGQPQHF. The J gene is TRBJ1-5, the V gene TRBV28; D ambiguous. The CDR3 runs 12 residues. CDR1 is MDHEN, CDR2 SYDVKM, per germline. The V end lost 3 bases, the J end lost 7 bases, and 7 bases lay between the germline ends.

The CDR3 sequence: CSVERTGSWDGYTF. The CDR3 nucleotides are TGCAGCGTTGAACGGACAGGTAGTTGGGATGGCTACACCTTC. The V and J genes are TRBV29-1 and TRBJ1-2; TRBD1 matches at 7 bases. The ends lost 2 bases at V and 6 bases at J; junction bases unmatched: 9. The CDR3 totals 14 residues. Per germline, CDR1 SQVTM and CDR2 ANQGSEA.

Note on this clone: Other DNA sequences in the sample encode the same CDR3. The V gene is TRBV2, the J gene TRBJ2-1; D remains ambiguous. V lost 2 bases and J 4 bases, leaving 3 bases between the germline ends. This CDR3 has 12 residues. The germline CDR1 and CDR2 sequences are SNHLY and FYNNEI. DNA for the CDR3: TGTGCCAGCAGTGAATCGTACAATGAGCAGTTCTTC. Its translation is CASSESYNEQFF.

With regard to this clone: The same CDR3 can be traced to other DNA sequences in this sample. V and J are TRBV7-2 and TRBJ1-5, with 11 bases identical to TRBD1. CDR3 length equals 15 residues. V lost 3 bases and J lost 5; bases outside the gene matches: 3. CDR1 SGHTA and CDR2 FQGNSA come from the germline V gene. The CDR3 reads CASSLGQGVYQPQHF. The CDR3 DNA reads TGTGCCAGCAGCTTGGGACAGGGGGTATATCAGCCCCAGCATTTT.

The rearrangement joins TRBV19 to TRBJ2-1; D may be TRBD2 (6 bases). The V end lost 4 bases, the J end lost 4 bases, and 14 bases lay between the germline ends. Germline loops: CDR1 LNHDA, CDR2 SQIVND (reference sequence). The CDR3 is made up of 15 amino acids. The CDR3 loop reads CASSKNSGLYNEQFF. As DNA, the CDR3 is TGTGCCAGTAGTAAGAATAGCGGACTATACAATGAGCAGTTCTTC.

V usage is TRBV7-3 and J usage is TRBJ2-2; D is ambiguous. The CDR3 consists of 12 residues. V lost 5 bases and J lost 6, with 7 bases in between. Germline V gene sequence: CDR1 SGHTA, CDR2 FQGTGA. CDR3 DNA sequence: TGTGCCAGCAGCAGGCTCCCCGGGGAGCTGTTTTTT. This sequence encodes CASSRLPGELFF.

The chain has TRBV11-2 and TRBJ1-1; D unclear. CDR1 SGHAT and CDR2 FQNNGV come from the germline V gene. V lost 0 bases and J lost 1, with 12 bases in between. The CDR3 runs 16 residues. The CDR3 loop is CASSLDTSGRNTEAFF. The CDR3, as DNA: TGTGCCAGCAGCTTAGATACGAGTGGGAGGAACACTGAAGCTTTCTTT.

This sequence joins TRBV27 and TRBJ2-5, with TRBD2 identical over 10 bases. Germline V gene lookup returns CDR1 MNHEY and CDR2 SMNVEV (reference sequence). The CDR3 consists of 15 residues. Trimming removed 7 bases from V and 5 bases from J; junction bases left unmatched: 10. The CDR3 here is CASILSGRNRETQYF. CDR3 sequence (DNA): TGTGCCAGCATTCTTAGCGGGAGGAATAGGGAGACCCAGTACTTC.

As concerns this clone: Other DNA sequences in the same sample also yield this CDR3. The V call is TRBV28, the J call TRBJ2-7; D is possibly TRBD1 (6 bases). Trimming cost V 7 bases and J 4 bases, with 11 bases left between them. The CDR3 is 12 residues long. CDR1 and CDR2 (germline): MDHEN, SYDVKM. The CDR3: CASTTGKYEQYF. The CDR3 coding sequence is TGTGCCAGCACAACAGGGAAATACGAGCAGTACTTC.

CDR3 DNA: TGTGCCAGCTCACCACCCGGGACAGGGGGAGTCTATGAGCAGTTCTTC. Protein sequence: CASSPPGTGGVYEQFF. The V gene is TRBV18, the J gene TRBJ2-1; 11 bases align to TRBD1. Trimming removed 0 bases from V and 8 bases from J; junction bases left unmatched: 6. Per germline, CDR1 KGHSH and CDR2 LQKENI. The CDR3 spans 16 residues.

The chain couples TRBV28 to TRBJ1-1; D ambiguous. Trimming pared 3 bases from V and 1 base from J, leaving 9 bases between. The CDR3 extends over 14 amino acids. The germline V gene encodes CDR1 MDHEN and CDR2 SYDVKM. CDR3 protein: CASSLVLPNTEAFF. In DNA, the CDR3 is TGTGCCAGCAGTTTGGTCCTACCGAACACTGAAGCTTTCTTT.

This clone was seen just once. The V and J genes are TRBV29-1 and TRBJ1-1, with D perhaps TRBD1 (6 bases). Germline V gives CDR1 SQVTM, CDR2 ANQGSEA. The CDR3 has 14 amino acids. Trimming removed 4 bases at V and 1 base at J, with 13 bases between. The CDR3 DNA follows: TGCAGCGTTGTCCCAGGGGATTGGAACACTGAAGCTTTCTTT. As protein: CSVVPGDWNTEAFF.

V usage is TRBV7-6 and J usage is TRBJ2-2, with a possible D match to TRBD2 (5 bases). Germline-derived CDR1 and CDR2 are SGHVS and FNYEAQ. The CDR3 loop spans 13 amino acids. V was cut by 2 bases and J by 7 bases, with 8 bases left in between. The CDR3 here is CASSLMGVGELFF. DNA for the CDR3: TGTGCCAGCAGCTTAATGGGAGTCGGGGAGCTGTTTTTT.

As concerns this clone: The CDR3 does not close with the conserved phenylalanine or tryptophan, likely indicating a read error. The limits of the CDR3 on the DNA are not certain, so only TCRdb's listed CDR3 is given. V is TRBV10-3 and J is TRBJ1-6. The CDR3 sequence runs 13 residues, both termini included. Germline lookup yields CDR1 ENHRY and CDR2 SYGVKD. The CDR3 loop is CAISELLGMDVRT.

J is TRBJ2-7 and V is TRBV19, with 7 bases matching TRBD2. Losses at the gene ends were 0 bases for V and 3 bases for J; bases not matched to a gene: 5. The CDR3 has 15 amino acids. Germline V gene lookup returns CDR1 LNHDA and CDR2 SQIVND (reference sequence). The CDR3 bases are TGTGCCAGTAGTATAGATGAGCGGGGTTACTACGAGCAGTACTTC. Residues: CASSIDERGYYEQYF.

This sequence joins TRBV7-5 and TRBJ2-7; TRBD2, the table's D call, lacks a check against the DNA. TRBV7-5 is annotated as a pseudogene. The CDR3 contains 14 residues. The CDR3 spells CVRSLGPTDYEQYF. Here the CDR3 DNA reads TGTGTCAGAAGCTTAGGACCGACTGACTACGAGCAGTACTTC.

In nucleotides, the CDR3 is TGTGCCAGCATTATGGGACAGGGCATCGGGGAGCTGTTTTTT. Amino acid sequence: CASIMGQGIGELFF. The V call is TRBV6-6, the J call TRBJ2-2; 9 bases match TRBD1. This CDR3 contains 14 residues. Per the germline V gene, CDR1 is MNHNY and CDR2 is SVGAGI (reference sequence). Trimming at V came to 7 bases and at J to 7 bases, leaving 7 bases not matched to a gene.

The genes are TRBV5-6 and TRBJ2-7, with D possibly TRBD2 on 5 matching bases. V was pared by 0 bases and J by 4 bases, with 8 bases between. CDR1 is SGHDT, CDR2 YYEEEE, per germline. This CDR3 spans 13 amino acids. The CDR3 region is CASSLGRRYEQYF. The CDR3 DNA reads as TGTGCCAGCAGCTTGGGGAGGAGGTACGAGCAGTACTTC.

V and J are TRBV7-8 and TRBJ2-7; tentative D call: TRBD1 (6 bases). The CDR3 spans 15 residues. Trimming shortened V by 1 base and J by 3 bases, and 13 bases separated the two germline ends. CDR1 is SGHVS, CDR2 FQNEAQ, per germline. The CDR3 here is CASSLGGGRDYEQYF. CDR3 sequence (DNA): TGTGCCAGCAGCTTAGGTGGGGGCAGGGACTACGAGCAGTACTTC.

This chain uses TRBV6-1 with TRBJ2-7; 11 nucleotides agree with TRBD1. The trim removed 9 bases at V and 9 bases at J, leaving 13 bases unmatched. CDR3 length: 14 amino acids. Per the germline V gene, CDR1 is MNHNS and CDR2 is SASEGT. This chain's CDR3 is CASSLRDRGRGQYF. The CDR3 DNA reads TGTGCCAGTTCTCTCCGGGACAGGGGGAGGGGGCAGTACTTC.

The chain carries TRBV11-2 and TRBJ1-1; D unclear. CDR1 SGHAT and CDR2 FQNNGV come from the germline V gene. V lost 4 bases, J lost 0 bases, and 12 bases lay in between. The CDR3 has 15 amino acids. The CDR3 DNA is TGTGCCAGCAGCTCGTCCCAGCTAATGAACACTGAAGCTTTCTTT. Its translation is CASSSSQLMNTEAFF.

V gene TRBV7-3 combines with J gene TRBJ2-3; 12 positions match TRBD2. The junction had 3 bases not matched to a gene; V was cut back by 4 bases and J by 1 base. The CDR3 consists of 16 residues. Germline CDR1 and CDR2: SGHTA and FQGTGA. This CDR3 is CASSSRTSGGTDTQYF. The CDR3 DNA is TGTGCCAGCAGCTCGCGGACTAGCGGGGGCACAGATACGCAGTATTTT.

The CDR3 nucleotides are TGTGCCAGCAGTTACCTTACGAACAGGGGTGTCACTGAAGCTTTCTTT. Protein: CASSYLTNRGVTEAFF. The chain joins TRBV6-5 to TRBJ1-1; TRBD1 matches at 7 bases. Germline trimming cut 2 bases from V and 4 bases from J; bases unmatched to any gene: 10. CDR1 MNHEY and CDR2 SVGAGI come from the germline V gene. The CDR3 spans 16 residues.

This clone appeared a single time. CDR3 DNA sequence: TGTGCCAGCAGGGGCGAGGACGCCAACTATGGCTACACCTTC. Translated, it gives CASRGEDANYGYTF. The chain links TRBV5-8 to TRBJ1-2; unclear D gene. The V and J ends lost 5 bases and 2 bases respectively, with 13 bases between them. The germline CDR1 and CDR2 sequences are SGHTS and YDEGEE. The CDR3 has 14 residues. The complete variable domain, with remaining parts taken from reference TRBV5-8 and TRBJ1-2, reads EAGVTQSPTHLIKTRGQQATLRCSPISGHTSVYWYQQALGLGLQFLLWYDEGEERNRGNFPPRFSGRQFPNYSSELNVNALELEDSALYLCASRGEDANYGYTFGSGTRLTVV.

CDR3 residues: CASSLGFFGQAPYEQYF. Here the CDR3 DNA reads TGTGCCAGCAGCTTAGGTTTCTTTGGTCAGGCCCCCTACGAGCAGTACTTC. The J gene is TRBJ2-7, the V gene TRBV7-9; no clear D. Germline CDR1 SEHNR, CDR2 FQNEAQ (reference sequence). V was trimmed by 1 base and J by 2 bases, leaving 18 bases between them. CDR3 length: 17 amino acids.

The V gene is TRBV2, the J gene TRBJ2-7; no reliable D call. Trimming shortened V by 10 bases and J by 0 bases, and 19 bases separated the two germline ends. The CDR3 spans 15 residues. Germline-derived CDR1 and CDR2 are SNHLY and FYNNEI. CDR3 coding DNA: TGTGCCACCAACGAGCTGACATTTGGCTCCTACGAGCAGTACTTC. This gives the protein CATNELTFGSYEQYF.

This chain joins TRBV7-3 and TRBJ2-6; D call uncertain. The V end lost 3 bases, the J end lost 4 bases, and 7 bases lay between the germline ends. The CDR3 spans 14 residues. CDR1 SGHTA and CDR2 FQGTGA come from the germline V gene. The CDR3 sequence: CASSLINGANVLTF. The CDR3 coding sequence is TGTGCCAGCAGCTTGATAAACGGGGCCAACGTCCTGACTTTC.

The chain combines TRBV5-4 with TRBJ2-1; D is undetermined. The germline gives CDR1 SGHNT, CDR2 YYREEE (reference sequence). The CDR3 spans 16 residues. The V gene lost 3 bases and the J gene lost 2 bases, with 15 bases spanning the gap. In DNA, the CDR3 is TGTGCCAGCAGCTCTCAGACTGGCAAAACCTACAATGAGCAGTTCTTC. Protein: CASSSQTGKTYNEQFF.

The chain recombines TRBV5-1 with TRBJ2-2, with D perhaps matching TRBD1 (6 bases). Germline V gene data show CDR1 as SGHRS and CDR2 as YFSETQ. The germline V and J ends were trimmed by 5 bases and 0 bases, with 14 bases remaining between them. There are 16 residues in the CDR3. The CDR3 spells CASSYDTGPNTGELFF. CDR3 nucleotides: TGCGCCAGCAGTTACGATACAGGGCCGAACACCGGGGAGCTGTTTTTT. Based on the CDR3 plus reference TRBV5-1 and TRBJ2-2, the full variable domain is KAGVTQTPRYLIKTRGQQVTLSCSPISGHRSVSWYQQTPGQGLQFLFEYFSETQRNKGNFPGRFSGRQFSNSRSEMNVSTLELGDSALYLCASSYDTGPNTGELFFGEGSRLTVL.

This clone was found a few times. The same CDR3 is also encoded by other DNA sequences in this sample. This chain joins TRBV18 and TRBJ1-1, with 8 bases that match TRBD1. The CDR3 loop spans 14 amino acids. V dropped 4 bases and J dropped 3; count of bases not matched to a gene: 4. Germline V gives CDR1 KGHSH, CDR2 LQKENI. The CDR3 here is CASSLGQGYTEAFF. In nucleotides, the CDR3 is TGTGCCAGCTCACTCGGACAGGGTTACACTGAAGCTTTCTTT.